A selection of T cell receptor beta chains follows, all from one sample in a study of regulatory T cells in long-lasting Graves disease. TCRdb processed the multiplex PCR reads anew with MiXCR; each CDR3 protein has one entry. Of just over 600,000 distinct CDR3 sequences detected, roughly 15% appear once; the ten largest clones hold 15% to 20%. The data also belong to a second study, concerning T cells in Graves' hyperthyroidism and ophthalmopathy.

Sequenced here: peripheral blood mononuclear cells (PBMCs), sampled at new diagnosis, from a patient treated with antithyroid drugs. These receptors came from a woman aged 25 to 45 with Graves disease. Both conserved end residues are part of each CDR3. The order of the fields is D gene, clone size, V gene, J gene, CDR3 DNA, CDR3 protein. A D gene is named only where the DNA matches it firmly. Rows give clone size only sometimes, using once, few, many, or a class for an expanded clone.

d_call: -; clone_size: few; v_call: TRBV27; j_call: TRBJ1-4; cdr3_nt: TGTGCCAGCAGTTTATTTCCCCAGGCAAATGAAAAACTGTTTTTT; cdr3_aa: CASSLFPQANEKLFF
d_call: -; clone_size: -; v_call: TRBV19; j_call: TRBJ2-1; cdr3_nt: TGTGCCAGTAGTATACTGATGAGCTCCTACAATGAGCAGTTCTTC; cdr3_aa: CASSILMSSYNEQFF
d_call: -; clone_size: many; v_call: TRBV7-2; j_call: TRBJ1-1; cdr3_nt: TGTGCCAGCAGCCGGGCCGGGACACAGAACACTGAAGCTTTCTTT; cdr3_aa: CASSRAGTQNTEAFF
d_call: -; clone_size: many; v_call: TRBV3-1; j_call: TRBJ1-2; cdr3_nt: TGTGCCAGCAGCCTCGCAGGGGATAACTATGGCTACACCTTC; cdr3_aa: CASSLAGDNYGYTF
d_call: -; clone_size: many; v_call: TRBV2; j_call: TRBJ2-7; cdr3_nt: TGTGCCAGCAGTGAGGGCAGGGCTGGAGGCTACGAGCAGTACTTC; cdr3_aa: CASSEGRAGGYEQYF
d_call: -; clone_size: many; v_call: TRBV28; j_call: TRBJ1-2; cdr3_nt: TGTGCCAGCAGTTTTCTCATGGACAGTAACTATGGCTACACCTTC; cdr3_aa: CASSFLMDSNYGYTF
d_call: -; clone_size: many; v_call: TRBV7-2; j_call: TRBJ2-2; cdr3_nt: TGTGCCAGCAGCTTAAATCCTGGACAAAACACCGGGGAGCTGTTTTTT; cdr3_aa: CASSLNPGQNTGELFF
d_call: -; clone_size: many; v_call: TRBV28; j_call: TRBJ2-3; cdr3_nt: TGTGCCAGCAGTTTAAGGACGGCGGCAGGCACAGATACGCAGTATTTT; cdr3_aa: CASSLRTAAGTDTQYF
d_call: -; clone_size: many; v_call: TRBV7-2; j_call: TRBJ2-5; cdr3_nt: TGTGCCAGCAGCGTCCGGCAGGAGCAAGAGACCCAGTACTTC; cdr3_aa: CASSVRQEQETQYF
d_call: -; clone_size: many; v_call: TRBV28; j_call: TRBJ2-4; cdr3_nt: TGTGCCAGCAGTACGGGGACACACAAAAACATTCAGTACTTC; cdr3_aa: CASSTGTHKNIQYF
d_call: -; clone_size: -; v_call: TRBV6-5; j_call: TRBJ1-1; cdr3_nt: TGTGCCAGCAGTTGGGCCCGGTTTAACACTGAAGCTTTCTTT; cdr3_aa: CASSWARFNTEAFF
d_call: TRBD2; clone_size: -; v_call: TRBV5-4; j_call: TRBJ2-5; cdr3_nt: TGTGCCAGCAGCTTAAGACTAGCGGGGGGGCGGTATCAAGAGACCCAGTACTTC; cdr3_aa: CASSLRLAGGRYQETQYF
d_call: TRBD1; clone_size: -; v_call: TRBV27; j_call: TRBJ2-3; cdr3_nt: TGTGCCAGCGGTCTGGGGACAGGGGGGACAGATACGCAGTATTTT; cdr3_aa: CASGLGTGGTDTQYF